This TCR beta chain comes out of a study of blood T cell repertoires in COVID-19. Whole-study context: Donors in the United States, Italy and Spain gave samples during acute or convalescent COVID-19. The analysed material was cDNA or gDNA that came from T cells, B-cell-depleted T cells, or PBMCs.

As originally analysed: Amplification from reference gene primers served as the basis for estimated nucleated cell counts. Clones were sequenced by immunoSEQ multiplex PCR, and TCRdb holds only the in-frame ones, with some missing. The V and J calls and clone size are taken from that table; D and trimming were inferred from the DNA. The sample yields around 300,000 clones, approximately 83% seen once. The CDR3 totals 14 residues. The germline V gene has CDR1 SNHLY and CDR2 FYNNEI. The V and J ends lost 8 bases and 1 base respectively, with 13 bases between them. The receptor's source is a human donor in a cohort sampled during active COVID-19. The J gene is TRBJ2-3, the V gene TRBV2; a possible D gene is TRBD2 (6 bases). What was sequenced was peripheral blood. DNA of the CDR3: TGTGCCAGCGGGGGACTGGGGGGCACAGATACGCAGTATTTT. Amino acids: CASGGLGGTDTQYF.